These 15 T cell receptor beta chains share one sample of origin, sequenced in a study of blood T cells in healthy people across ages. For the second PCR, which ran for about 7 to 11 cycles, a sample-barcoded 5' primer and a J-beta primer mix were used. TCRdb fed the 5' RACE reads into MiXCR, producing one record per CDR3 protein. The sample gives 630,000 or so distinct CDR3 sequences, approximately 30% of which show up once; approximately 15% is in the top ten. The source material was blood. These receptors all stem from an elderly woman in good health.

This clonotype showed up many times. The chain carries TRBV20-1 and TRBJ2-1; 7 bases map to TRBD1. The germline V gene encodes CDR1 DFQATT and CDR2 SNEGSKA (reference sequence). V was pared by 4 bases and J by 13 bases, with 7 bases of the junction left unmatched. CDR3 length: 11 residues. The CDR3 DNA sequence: TGCAGTGCTACCACAGGGGCGAATCAGTTCTTC. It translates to CSATTGANQFF.

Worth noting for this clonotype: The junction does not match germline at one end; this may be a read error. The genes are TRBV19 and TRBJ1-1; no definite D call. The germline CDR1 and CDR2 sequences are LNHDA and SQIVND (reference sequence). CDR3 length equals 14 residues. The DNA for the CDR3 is TGTGCCAGTAGTATCGTGGATTTGAACACTAAAGCTTTCTTT. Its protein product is CASSIVDLNTKAFF.

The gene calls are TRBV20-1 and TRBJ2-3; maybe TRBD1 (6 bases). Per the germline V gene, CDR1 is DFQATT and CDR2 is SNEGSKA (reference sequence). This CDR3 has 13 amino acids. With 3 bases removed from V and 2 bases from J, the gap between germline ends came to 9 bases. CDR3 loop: CSASGTFTDTQYF. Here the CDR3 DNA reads TGCAGTGCTAGCGGGACATTCACAGATACGCAGTATTTT.

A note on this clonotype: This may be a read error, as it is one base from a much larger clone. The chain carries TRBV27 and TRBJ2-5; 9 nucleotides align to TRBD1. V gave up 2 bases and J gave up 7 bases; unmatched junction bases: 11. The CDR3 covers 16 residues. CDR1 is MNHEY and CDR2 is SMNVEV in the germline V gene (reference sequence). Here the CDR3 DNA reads TGTGCCAGCAGTTTACTTCGGACAGGGGAGGGAGTGACCCAGTACTTC. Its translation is CASSLLRTGEGVTQYF.

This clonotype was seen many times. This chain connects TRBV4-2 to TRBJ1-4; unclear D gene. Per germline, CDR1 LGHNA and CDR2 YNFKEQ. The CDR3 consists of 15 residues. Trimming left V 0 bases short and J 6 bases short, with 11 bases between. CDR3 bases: TGTGCCAGCAGCCAAGAAACGGCTTATTATGAAAAACTGTTTTTT. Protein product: CASSQETAYYEKLFF.

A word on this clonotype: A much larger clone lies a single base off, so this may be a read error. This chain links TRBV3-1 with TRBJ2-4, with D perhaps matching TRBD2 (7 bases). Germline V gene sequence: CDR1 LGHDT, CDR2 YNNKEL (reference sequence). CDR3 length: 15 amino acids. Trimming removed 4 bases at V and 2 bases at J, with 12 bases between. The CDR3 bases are TGTGCCAGCAGCCCCCGGGGGGCGACCAAAAACATTCAGTACTTC. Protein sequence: CASSPRGATKNIQYF.

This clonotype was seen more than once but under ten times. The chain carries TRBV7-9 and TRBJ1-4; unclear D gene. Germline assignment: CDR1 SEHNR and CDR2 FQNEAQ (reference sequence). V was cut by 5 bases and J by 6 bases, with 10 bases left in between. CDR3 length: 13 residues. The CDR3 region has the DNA TGTGCCAGCAGCCCGGACGTTGATGAAAAACTGTTTTTT. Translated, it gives CASSPDVDEKLFF.

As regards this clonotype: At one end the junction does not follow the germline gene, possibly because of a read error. CDR3 DNA sequence: TGTGCCATCAGTGAGCCGACGGGGGGGCCGAACACCAGGGAGCTGTTTTTT. Amino acids: CAISEPTGGPNTRELFF. The chain recombines TRBV10-3 with TRBJ2-2; TRBD2 aligns across 8 bases. This CDR3 has 17 residues. Germline V gene sequence: CDR1 ENHRY, CDR2 SYGVKD.

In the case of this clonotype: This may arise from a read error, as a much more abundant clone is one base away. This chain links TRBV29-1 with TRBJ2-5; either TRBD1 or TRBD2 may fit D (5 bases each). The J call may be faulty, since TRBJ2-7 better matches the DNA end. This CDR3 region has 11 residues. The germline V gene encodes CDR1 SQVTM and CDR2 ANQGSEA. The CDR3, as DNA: TGCGGCGTTGCTGGGGGCTACGAGCAGTACTTC. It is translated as CGVAGGYEQYF.

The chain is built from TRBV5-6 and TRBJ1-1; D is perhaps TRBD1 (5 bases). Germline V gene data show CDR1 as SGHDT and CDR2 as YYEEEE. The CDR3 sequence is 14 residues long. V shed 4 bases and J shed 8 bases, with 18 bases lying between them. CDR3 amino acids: CASSRPEDGDEAFF. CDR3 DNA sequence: TGTGCCAGCAGCCGCCCCGAGGACGGGGACGAAGCTTTCTTT.

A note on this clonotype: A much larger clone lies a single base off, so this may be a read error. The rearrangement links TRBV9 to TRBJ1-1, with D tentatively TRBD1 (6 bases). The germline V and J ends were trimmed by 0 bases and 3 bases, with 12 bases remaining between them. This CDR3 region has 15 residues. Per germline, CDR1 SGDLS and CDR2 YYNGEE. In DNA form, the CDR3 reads TGTGCCAGCAGCGTAGAAGGACAGCCGGACACTGAAGCTTTCTTT. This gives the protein CASSVEGQPDTEAFF.

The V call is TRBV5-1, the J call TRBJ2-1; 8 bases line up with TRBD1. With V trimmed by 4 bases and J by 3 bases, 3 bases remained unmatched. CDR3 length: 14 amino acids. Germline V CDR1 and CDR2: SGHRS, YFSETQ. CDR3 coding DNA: TGCGCCAGCAGCGGGACAGGTCTCTACAATGAGCAGTTCTTC. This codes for CASSGTGLYNEQFF.

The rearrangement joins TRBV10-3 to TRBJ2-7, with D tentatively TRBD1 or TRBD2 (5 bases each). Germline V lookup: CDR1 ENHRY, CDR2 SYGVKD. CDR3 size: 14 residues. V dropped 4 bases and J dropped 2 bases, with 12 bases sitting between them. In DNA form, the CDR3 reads TGTGCCATCAGTGCCGGGCAGGGAGCCTACGAGCAGTACGTC. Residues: CAISAGQGAYEQYV.

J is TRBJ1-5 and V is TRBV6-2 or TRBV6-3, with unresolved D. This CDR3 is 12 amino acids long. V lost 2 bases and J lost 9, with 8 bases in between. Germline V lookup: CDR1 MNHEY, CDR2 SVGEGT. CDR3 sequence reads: CASSYKGGPQHF. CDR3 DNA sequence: TGTGCCAGCAGTTACAAGGGAGGGCCCCAGCATTTT.

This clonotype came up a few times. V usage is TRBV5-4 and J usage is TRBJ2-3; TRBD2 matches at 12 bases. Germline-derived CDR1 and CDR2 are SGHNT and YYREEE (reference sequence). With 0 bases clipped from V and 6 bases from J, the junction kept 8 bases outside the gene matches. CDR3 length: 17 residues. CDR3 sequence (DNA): TGTGCCAGCAGCTTGGAGCTAGCGGGGGGGGGCCGGGATACGCAGTATTTT. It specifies CASSLELAGGGRDTQYF.